This T cell receptor (beta chain) was captured by sequencing in a study of T cells after yellow fever vaccination. Trimming cost V 3 bases and J 1 base, with 15 bases left between them. The CDR3 sequence is 16 residues long. Germline CDR1 is SGDLS and CDR2 is YYNGEE. One entry per CDR3 protein, called by TCRdb with MiXCR from the 5' RACE reads. The top ten clones hold roughly 41% of a sample with 120,000 or so distinct CDR3 sequences, roughly 15% of them seen once. This chain joins TRBV9 and TRBJ2-3, with no clear D. The sample in question was CD8+ T cells sorted from PBMCs, obtained 5 days after the yellow fever booster vaccination. This TCR came from a young man who received the YFV17D yellow fever vaccine. The CDR3 DNA is TGTGCCAGCAGCGACCCGGCCGGTGGGGGCACAGATACGCAGTATTTT. It encodes CASSDPAGGGTDTQYF.